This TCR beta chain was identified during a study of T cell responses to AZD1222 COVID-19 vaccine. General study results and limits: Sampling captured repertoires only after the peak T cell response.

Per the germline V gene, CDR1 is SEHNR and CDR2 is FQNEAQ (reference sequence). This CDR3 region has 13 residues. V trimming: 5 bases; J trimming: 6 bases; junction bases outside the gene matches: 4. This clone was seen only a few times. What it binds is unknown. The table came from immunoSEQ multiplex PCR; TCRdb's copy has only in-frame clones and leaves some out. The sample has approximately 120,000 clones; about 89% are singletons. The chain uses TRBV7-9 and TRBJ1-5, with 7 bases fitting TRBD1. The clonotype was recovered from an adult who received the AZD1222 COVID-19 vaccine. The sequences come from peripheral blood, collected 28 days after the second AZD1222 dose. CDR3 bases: TGTGCCAGCAGCCCAAGGGACAGTCAGCCCCAGCATTTT. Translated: CASSPRDSQPQHF.